The 21 T cell receptor beta chains below were found in one sample sequenced in a study of T cells in women clearing cervical HPV infection. TCRdb's table, derived via immunoSEQ multiplex PCR, lists solely in-frame clones and lacks some. This listing includes about 23,000 clones. The sample was blood buffy coat. These receptors were collected from a woman between 18 and 70 years old with a cervical HPV16 infection that either progressed to CIN3+ or cleared (not recorded which).

Comment on this clone: The read ends 3 residues shy of where the CDR3 ends; the end is completed using the germline J gene. The chain couples TRBV7-9 to TRBJ2-1; TRBD2 matches 11 bases. The length of the CDR3 is 15 residues. Per germline, CDR1 SEHNR and CDR2 FQNEAQ (reference sequence). Germline trimming cut 0 bases from V and 8 bases from J; bases unmatched to any gene: 3. The sequenced CDR3 bases are TGTGCCAGCAGCTTAGCTCTAGCGGGAGGCTATGAG. The encoded protein is CASSLALAGGYE. The CDR3 in its entirety is CASSLALAGGYEQFF.

About this clone itself: The CDR3 end lies 3 residues beyond the end of the read and is filled in from the germline J gene. The chain links TRBV5-4 to TRBJ1-2; 8 bases align to TRBD1. Germline V gene data show CDR1 as SGHNT and CDR2 as YYREEE (reference sequence). CDR3 size: 14 residues. The V gene end was trimmed by 4 bases and the J gene end by 0 bases; junction bases not matched to a gene: 2. The sequenced part of the CDR3 DNA is TGTGCCAGCAGCGTGACAGGGGCTAACTATGGC. Its protein product is CASSVTGANYG. The full CDR3 reads CASSVTGANYGYTF.

With respect to this clone: Sequencing ends 3 residues short of the CDR3 end; the germline J gene provides the rest. The chain carries TRBV11-1 and TRBJ2-5; 10 nucleotides line up with TRBD1. The CDR3 spans 15 residues. V lost 5 bases to trimming and J lost 5 bases; unmatched junction nucleotides: 8. Germline CDR1 and CDR2: SGHAT and FQDESV (reference sequence). CDR3 amino acids: CASSLGDRGGETQYF. CDR3 bases read: TGTGCCAGCAGCCTCGGGGACAGGGGAGGCGAGACC.

Worth noting for this clone: The CDR3 end falls 3 residues outside the read, so it is completed with the germline J gene. The V gene is TRBV20-1, the J gene TRBJ1-3; a possible D gene is TRBD1 (5 bases). Germline CDR1 reads DFQATT; CDR2 reads SNEGSKA (reference sequence). Trimming cost V 6 bases and J 0 bases, with 12 bases left between them. The CDR3 length is 14 residues. Incomplete CDR3 DNA: TGCAGTGCCCTGGGACTGTTCTCTGGAAACACC. Its translation: CSALGLFSGNT. The entire CDR3 protein reads CSALGLFSGNTIYF.

A word on this clone: The sequenced fragment ends 3 residues before the CDR3 boundary, so the rest is inferred from the germline J gene. This sequence joins TRBV19 and TRBJ1-5; tentative D call: TRBD1 (6 bases). Germline V CDR1 and CDR2: LNHDA, SQIVND (reference sequence). V was clipped by 5 bases and J by 1 base, with 12 bases between them. This CDR3 region has 15 residues. CDR3 bases read: TGTGCCAGTAGTGGACAGTCGTGGAGCAATCAGCCC. Translating it yields CASSGQSWSNQP. The whole CDR3 sequence is CASSGQSWSNQPQHF.

Partial CDR3 DNA: TGTGCCAGCAGGAGGGACAGCTACACCGGGGAG. Amino acids: CASRRDSYTGE. The entire CDR3 sequence reads CASRRDSYTGELFF. This sequence joins TRBV11-3 and TRBJ2-2; TRBD1 agrees at 7 bases. The read terminates 3 residues ahead of where the CDR3 ends, so the germline J gene completes it. The V gene's germline CDR1 is SGHNT and CDR2 YENEEA. The ends lost 6 bases at V and 3 bases at J; junction bases unmatched: 4. The CDR3 spans 14 residues.

As to this clone: The CDR3 extends 3 residues past the end of the read, so its final part is completed from the germline J gene. The chain carries TRBV18 and TRBJ1-1, with TRBD1 matching over 8 bases. Germline values: CDR1 KGHSH, CDR2 LQKENI. This CDR3 comprises 13 residues. V shed 7 bases and J 5 bases; nucleotides not matched to a gene: 6. The CDR3 spells CASLLTGDTEAFF. The CDR3 bases that were read are TGTGCCAGCTTATTGACAGGGGATACTGAA.

With regard to this clone: Mismatch with germline at one junction end may stem from a read error. The missing CDR3 end, 3 residues past where the read stops, is filled in from the germline J gene. The rearrangement uses TRBV4-2 and TRBJ1-3; the D is unclear. This CDR3 is 17 amino acids long. Germline CDR1 reads LGHNA; CDR2 reads YNFKEQ. The CDR3: CASSQDLPRSSGNTIYF. CDR3 DNA (partial): TGCGCCAGCAGCCAAGATCTACCGAGAAGCTCTGGAAACACC.

Worth noting for this clone: The CDR3 end is not reached by the read, which stops 3 residues before it; the germline J gene fills it in. The V call is TRBV2, the J call TRBJ1-5; 7 bases line up with TRBD1. With 6 bases clipped from V and 6 bases from J, the junction kept 8 bases outside the gene matches. Per germline, CDR1 SNHLY and CDR2 FYNNEI. CDR3 length: 14 amino acids. The covered CDR3 bases are TGTGCCAGCAGGGGACGACAGGGCCCTCAGCCC. Residues: CASRGRQGPQP. The complete CDR3 reads CASRGRQGPQPQHF.

To note about this clone: With the read ending 3 residues before the CDR3 end, the germline J gene is used to fill in that end. The V gene is TRBV20-1, the J gene TRBJ2-5, with TRBD2 as a possible D gene (6 bases). Trimming cost V 0 bases and J 3 bases, with 11 bases left between them. This CDR3 contains 14 residues. Germline lookup yields CDR1 DFQATT and CDR2 SNEGSKA (reference sequence). The CDR3 loop reads CSARDPRTKETQYF. CDR3 DNA, as far as it was read: TGCAGTGCTAGAGATCCCCGGACTAAAGAGACC.

Points on this clone: The read ends 3 residues shy of where the CDR3 ends; the end is completed using the germline J gene. This chain uses TRBV6-1 with TRBJ2-7; 9 nucleotides align to TRBD1. The CDR3 sequence is 14 residues long. With 4 bases clipped from V and 5 bases from J, the junction kept 6 bases outside the gene matches. Germline lookup yields CDR1 MNHNS and CDR2 SASEGT. The sequenced part of the CDR3 DNA is TGTGCCAGCAGTGGCGGACAGGGGTACCACGAG. This codes for CASSGGQGYHE. In full, the CDR3 is CASSGGQGYHEQYF.

About this clone: The missing CDR3 end, 3 residues past where the read stops, is filled in from the germline J gene. This chain links TRBV5-1 with TRBJ2-1; 10 positions agree with TRBD1. Per germline, CDR1 SGHRS and CDR2 YFSETQ. CDR3 length equals 15 residues. The junction had 4 bases not matched to a gene; V was cut back by 4 bases and J by 3 bases. Incomplete CDR3 DNA: TGCGCCAGCAGCCGGACAGGGGGGATCTACAATGAG. Translating gives CASSRTGGIYNE. The entire CDR3 sequence reads CASSRTGGIYNEQFF. The full variable domain, in which reference TRBV5-1 and TRBJ2-1 provide the parts outside the CDR3, is KAGVTQTPRYLIKTRGQQVTLSCSPISGHRSVSWYQQTPGQGLQFLFEYFSETQRNKGNFPGRFSGRQFSNSRSEMNVSTLELGDSALYLCASSRTGGIYNEQFFGPGTRLTVL.

Concerning this clone itself: The read halts 3 residues ahead of the CDR3 end, with the missing end drawn from the germline J gene. V and J are TRBV10-3 and TRBJ2-2; D perhaps matches TRBD1 (7 bases). The CDR3 covers 14 residues. Germline CDR1 reads ENHRY; CDR2 reads SYGVKD. Trimming cost V 5 bases and J 1 base, with 8 bases left between them. The CDR3 protein is CAISQGGNTGELFF. The CDR3 DNA, read in part, is TGTGCCATCAGTCAGGGGGGGAACACCGGGGAG.

As concerns this clone: The read ends 3 residues shy of where the CDR3 ends; the end is completed using the germline J gene. The chain joins TRBV10-3 to TRBJ2-1; D not certain. CDR1 is ENHRY, CDR2 SYGVKD, per germline. This CDR3 is 14 amino acids long. V was clipped by 8 bases and J by 3 bases, with 14 bases between them. The CDR3 reads CAIRYSDVYNEQFF. The part of the CDR3 DNA that was read is TGTGCCATCCGATACAGTGACGTCTACAATGAG.

As to this clone: The read finishes 3 residues shy of the CDR3 end, and the germline J gene is used to complete it. The chain uses TRBV30 and TRBJ2-7; D is perhaps TRBD2 (6 bases). Germline CDR1 is GTSNPN and CDR2 is SVGIG (reference sequence). The CDR3 runs to 13 residues. V was cut by 3 bases and J by 1 base, with 10 bases left in between. CDR3 bases read: TGTGCCTGGAGGGGGACTGTATCCTACGAG. Translating gives CAWRGTVSYE. The entire CDR3 is CAWRGTVSYEQYF.

The sequenced CDR3 bases are TGTGCCAGTAGTATCTCCCTAGCGGGGAGCACAGATACG. It yields the protein CASSISLAGSTDT. The full-length CDR3 reads as CASSISLAGSTDTQYF. The V gene is TRBV19, the J gene TRBJ2-3; 9 bases fit TRBD2. The CDR3 extends 3 residues past the end of the read, so its final part is completed from the germline J gene. The CDR3 is 16 amino acids. With 3 bases clipped from V and 0 bases from J, the junction kept 4 bases outside the gene matches. The germline gives CDR1 LNHDA, CDR2 SQIVND (reference sequence).

Comments on this clone: The observed sequence ends 3 residues before the CDR3 terminus, with the missing tail filled in from the germline J gene. This rearrangement joins TRBV9 to TRBJ1-3; weak D call: TRBD1 (5 bases). CDR3 length equals 13 residues. The germline V and J ends were trimmed by 6 bases and 4 bases, with 11 bases remaining between them. Looked up from germline, CDR1 is SGDLS and CDR2 is YYNGEE. CDR3 bases read: TGTGCCAGCACCCCCAGGGTCGGAAACACC. As protein: CASTPRVGNT. The CDR3 in its entirety is CASTPRVGNTIYF.

In the case of this clone: The CDR3 is cut off 3 residues early in the read; its end comes from the germline J gene. This chain uses TRBV19 with TRBJ1-2, with 7 bases matching TRBD1. V lost 7 bases and J lost 0; bases outside the gene matches: 2. Germline assignment: CDR1 LNHDA and CDR2 SQIVND (reference sequence). The CDR3 has 13 residues. The part of the CDR3 DNA that was read is TGTGCCAGTACCACAGGGGCTAACTATGGC. It is translated as CASTTGANYG. The full CDR3 protein is CASTTGANYGYTF.

Comment on this clone: Sequencing ends 3 residues short of the CDR3 end; the germline J gene provides the rest. The chain links TRBV29-1 to TRBJ1-2, with a possible D match to TRBD1 (6 bases). The CDR3 sequence is 14 residues long. Germline-derived CDR1 and CDR2 are SQVTM and ANQGSEA. CDR3 sequence: CSVELQGVRRGYTF. Partial CDR3 DNA: TGCAGCGTTGAACTACAGGGAGTAAGGCGGGGC.

Worth noting for this clone: The CDR3 extends 3 residues past the end of the read, so its final part is completed from the germline J gene. The chain couples TRBV5-6 to TRBJ2-5, with 7 bases matching TRBD1. After removal of 2 bases from V and 3 bases from J, the junction contained 4 bases not matched to a gene. From germline, CDR1 is SGHDT and CDR2 YYEEEE. The CDR3 loop spans 14 amino acids. The CDR3 is CASSFQQGKETQYF. Partial CDR3 DNA: TGTGCCAGCAGCTTCCAACAGGGGAAAGAGACC.

Concerning this clone: The CDR3 end lies 3 residues beyond the end of the read and is filled in from the germline J gene. The V and J genes are TRBV14 and TRBJ2-7; 9 bases align to TRBD1. This CDR3 contains 16 residues. J lost 0 bases, V lost 4 bases, and 7 bases had no gene match. Germline-derived CDR1 and CDR2 are SGHDN and FVKESK. Partial CDR3 DNA: TGTGCCAGCAGCCGTGGGACAGGGCTAACCTCCTACGAG. Residues: CASSRGTGLTSYE. The complete CDR3 protein is CASSRGTGLTSYEQYF.